These 12 T cell receptor beta chains were all obtained from the same sample, sequenced in a study of CD8 T cells in ankylosing spondylitis. Using its own MiXCR run on the 5' RACE reads, TCRdb lists one record per CDR3 protein. Among some 130,000 distinct CDR3 sequences listed, more than 5.5% were seen once. Specimen: blood, either unsorted or a sorted T cell fraction (not recorded which). Receptor source: a female donor with ankylosing spondylitis or in good health (not recorded which).

There are many counts of this clonotype. The chain uses TRBV6-2 or TRBV6-3 and TRBJ2-3, with TRBD2 as a possible D gene (7 bases). Germline V gene sequence: CDR1 MNHEY, CDR2 SVGEGT. V was shortened by 6 bases and J by 4 bases, with 14 bases between the two germline ends. The CDR3 runs to 14 residues. The CDR3, as DNA: TGTGCCAGCAGCTGGGGGGGGCCGGCAGATACGCAGTATTTT. Protein sequence: CASSWGGPADTQYF.

This clonotype was picked up many times. CDR3 coding DNA: TGTGCCAGCAGCGCCGGTCCAGGAGGGAACACTGAAGCTTTCTTT. Its translation: CASSAGPGGNTEAFF. The rearrangement uses TRBV9 and TRBJ1-1; D remains unclear. The CDR3 is 15 amino acids. Trimming left V 3 bases short and J 1 base short, with 13 bases between. The V gene's germline CDR1 is SGDLS and CDR2 YYNGEE.

This clonotype has a count of ten or more. This chain connects TRBV28 to TRBJ2-7; weak D call: TRBD1 (5 bases). The CDR3 runs 13 residues. Trimming removed 6 bases from V and 6 bases from J, with 15 bases in between. Germline CDR1 is MDHEN and CDR2 is SYDVKM. CDR3 nucleotide sequence: TGTGCCAGCAGCGGAAGGGGCTCTCGCGAGCAGTACTTC. Encoded protein: CASSGRGSREQYF.

This clonotype was seen repeatedly, ten times or more. The chain couples TRBV15 to TRBJ2-2; no clear D gene. With 1 base removed from V and 0 bases from J, the gap between germline ends came to 3 bases. The CDR3 runs to 14 residues. Germline CDR1 is LNHNV and CDR2 is YYDKDF (reference sequence). CDR3 in amino acids: CATSRVPNTGELFF. The CDR3 coding sequence is TGTGCCACCAGCAGAGTCCCGAACACCGGGGAGCTGTTTTTT.

There are many counts of this clonotype. The chain employs TRBV5-1 and TRBJ1-2; TRBD1 is a possible D gene (6 bases). The CDR3 has 18 residues. CDR1 SGHRS and CDR2 YFSETQ come from the germline V gene. The V end lost 3 bases, the J end lost 0 bases, and 21 bases lay between the germline ends. In DNA, the CDR3 is TGCGCCAGCAGCTCCTCAATAGACAGGTTACGAGCTAACTATGGCTACACCTTC. It encodes CASSSSIDRLRANYGYTF.

This clonotype was seen ten or more times. The chain combines TRBV2 with TRBJ2-3; 10 nucleotides agree with TRBD1. Germline values: CDR1 SNHLY, CDR2 FYNNEI. V was clipped by 8 bases and J by 10 bases; unmatched bases: 3. The CDR3 extends over 11 amino acids. DNA of the CDR3: TGTGCCAGCGGACAGGGGGATGCGCAGTATTTT. This codes for CASGQGDAQYF.

This clonotype was seen a handful of times. This clone may be a read error of a much larger clone one base away. The chain uses TRBV5-1 and TRBJ1-3; the D gene is possibly TRBD1 (5 bases). The CDR3 loop spans 17 amino acids. Germline V gene sequence: CDR1 SGHRS, CDR2 YFSETQ. CDR3 nucleotide sequence: TGCGTCAGCAGCCCCCTGGGGCTTCTCCAATCTGGAAACACCATATATTTT. Its protein is CVSSPLGLLQSGNTIYF. The full variable domain, its missing parts supplied by reference TRBV5-1 and TRBJ1-3, is KAGVTQTPRYLIKTRGQQVTLSCSPISGHRSVSWYQQTPGQGLQFLFEYFSETQRNKGNFPGRFSGRQFSNSRSEMNVSTLELGDSALYLCVSSPLGLLQSGNTIYFGEGSWLTVV.

The chain carries TRBV20-1 and TRBJ2-1; D perhaps matches TRBD1 (6 bases). Trimming cost V 3 bases and J 7 bases, with 19 bases left between them. Per germline, CDR1 DFQATT and CDR2 SNEGSKA (reference sequence). This CDR3 spans 15 amino acids. The CDR3 sequence is CSASSGTSAENEQFF. Here the CDR3 DNA reads TGCAGTGCTAGTTCCGGGACATCGGCGGAAAATGAGCAGTTCTTC.

This clonotype was picked up many times. DNA of the CDR3: TGCGCCAGCAGCCACCGGGACGTCAACTATGGCTACACCTTC. Residues: CASSHRDVNYGYTF. The rearrangement links TRBV5-1 to TRBJ1-2; maybe TRBD1 (5 bases). The ends were cut back, 4 bases at V and 2 bases at J, with 12 bases in the middle. Germline loops: CDR1 SGHRS, CDR2 YFSETQ. This CDR3 contains 14 residues.

This clonotype occurred many times. V usage is TRBV28 and J usage is TRBJ2-3, with D perhaps matching TRBD1 (6 bases). The CDR3 has 16 amino acids. Germline-derived CDR1 and CDR2 are MDHEN and SYDVKM. Trimming took off 9 bases at V and 0 bases at J, with 19 bases between the two ends. The CDR3 sequence: CASFQTGTQSTDTQYF. The CDR3 nucleotides read TGTGCCAGTTTTCAAACCGGGACACAAAGCACAGATACGCAGTATTTT.

In this sample, this clonotype turned up many times. The chain employs TRBV20-1 and TRBJ2-1; 8 positions agree with TRBD1. The CDR3 is 14 residues long. With V trimmed by 3 bases and J by 7 bases, 8 bases remained unmatched. Germline loops: CDR1 DFQATT, CDR2 SNEGSKA (reference sequence). This CDR3 reads CSASLIRGLNEQFF. CDR3 bases: TGCAGTGCTAGTTTGATCAGGGGGCTAAATGAGCAGTTCTTC.

With regard to this clonotype: The junction departs from the called germline gene at one end, perhaps through a read error. J is TRBJ2-2 and V is TRBV28; TRBD1 is a possible D gene (5 bases). The CDR3 runs to 15 residues. Germline CDR1 and CDR2: MDHEN and SYDVKM. CDR3 amino acids: CANSSNARTTGELFF. The CDR3 nucleotides are TGTGCCAACAGTTCGAATGCTCGGACAACCGGGGAGCTGTTTTTT.